This T cell receptor (beta chain) came from a study of blood T cells in healthy people across ages. The second PCR ran about 6 to 12 cycles with a sample-barcoded 5' primer and J-beta primers. TCRdb passed the 5' RACE reads through MiXCR, listing each CDR3 protein once. The profile covers around 990,000 distinct CDR3 sequences, with around two fifths appearing a single time and around 13% taken by the ten largest. RNA extraction gave at least 5.5 micrograms of total RNA per sample. The receptor was derived from a man between 18 and 35 years old in good health. The sequencing sample was made of blood.

The CDR3 loop reads CSVVLAGPTNYGYTF. The CDR3 DNA reads TGCAGCGTTGTTTTGGCGGGGCCAACTAACTATGGCTACACCTTC. The J gene is TRBJ1-2, the V gene TRBV29-1, with a tentative D call TRBD1 (5 bases). The CDR3 consists of 15 residues. Germline loops: CDR1 SQVTM, CDR2 ANQGSEA. V lost 4 bases and J lost 0, with 15 bases in between.